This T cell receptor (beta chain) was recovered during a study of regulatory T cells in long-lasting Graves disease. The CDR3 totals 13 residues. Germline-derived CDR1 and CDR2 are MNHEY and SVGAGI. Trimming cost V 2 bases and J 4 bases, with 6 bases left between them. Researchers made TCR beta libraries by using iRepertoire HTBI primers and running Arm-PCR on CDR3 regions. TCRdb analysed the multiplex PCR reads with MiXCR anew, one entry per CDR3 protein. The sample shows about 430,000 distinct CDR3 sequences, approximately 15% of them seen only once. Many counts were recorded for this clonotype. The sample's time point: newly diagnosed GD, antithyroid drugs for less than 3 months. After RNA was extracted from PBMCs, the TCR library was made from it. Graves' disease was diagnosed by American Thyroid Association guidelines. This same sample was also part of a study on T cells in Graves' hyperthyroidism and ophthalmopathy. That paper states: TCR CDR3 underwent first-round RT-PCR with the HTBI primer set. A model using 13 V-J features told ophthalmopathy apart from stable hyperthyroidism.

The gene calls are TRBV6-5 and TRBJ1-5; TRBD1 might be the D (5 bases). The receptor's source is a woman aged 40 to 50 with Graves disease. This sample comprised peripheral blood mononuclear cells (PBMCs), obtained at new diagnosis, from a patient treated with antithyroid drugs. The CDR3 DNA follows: TGTGCCAGCAGTTACGGGGGAAATCAGCCCCAGCATTTT. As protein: CASSYGGNQPQHF.